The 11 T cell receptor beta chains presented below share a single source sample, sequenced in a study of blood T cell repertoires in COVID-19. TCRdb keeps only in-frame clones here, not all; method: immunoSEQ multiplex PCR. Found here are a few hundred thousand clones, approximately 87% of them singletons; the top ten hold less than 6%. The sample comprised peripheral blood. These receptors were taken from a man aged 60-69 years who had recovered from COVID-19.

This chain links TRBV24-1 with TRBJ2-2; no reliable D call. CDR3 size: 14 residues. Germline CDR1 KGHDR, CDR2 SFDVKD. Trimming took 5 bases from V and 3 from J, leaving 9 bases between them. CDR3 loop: CATSGAAHTGELFF. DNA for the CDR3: TGTGCCACCAGTGGGGCAGCCCACACCGGGGAGCTGTTTTTT.

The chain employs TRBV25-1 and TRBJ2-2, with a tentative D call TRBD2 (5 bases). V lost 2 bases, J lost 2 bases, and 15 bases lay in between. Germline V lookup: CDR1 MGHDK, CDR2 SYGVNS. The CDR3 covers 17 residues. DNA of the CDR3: TGTGCCAGCAGTGAAACCCCCCCCCGGGGAAACACCGGGGAGCTGTTTTTT. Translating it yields CASSETPPRGNTGELFF.

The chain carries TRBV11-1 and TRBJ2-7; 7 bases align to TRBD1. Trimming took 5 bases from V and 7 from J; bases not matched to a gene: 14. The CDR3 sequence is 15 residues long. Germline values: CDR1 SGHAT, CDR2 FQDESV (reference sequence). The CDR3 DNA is TGTGCCAGCAGCCCTACGAGAGCGACAGGGAGAGAGCAGTACTTC. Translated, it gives CASSPTRATGREQYF.

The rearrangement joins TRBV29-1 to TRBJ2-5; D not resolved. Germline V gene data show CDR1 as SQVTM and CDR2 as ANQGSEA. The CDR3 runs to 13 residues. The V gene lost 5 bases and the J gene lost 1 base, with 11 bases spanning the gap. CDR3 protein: CSVSPRSQETQYF. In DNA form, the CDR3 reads TGCAGCGTTTCCCCCCGCAGCCAAGAGACCCAGTACTTC.

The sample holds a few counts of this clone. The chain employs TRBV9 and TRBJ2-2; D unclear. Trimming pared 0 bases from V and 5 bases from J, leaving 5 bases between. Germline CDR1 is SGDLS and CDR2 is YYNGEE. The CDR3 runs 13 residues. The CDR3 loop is CASSVDRTGELFF. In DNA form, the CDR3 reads TGTGCCAGCAGCGTAGATCGGACCGGGGAGCTGTTTTTT. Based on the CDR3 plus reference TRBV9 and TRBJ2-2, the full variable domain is DSGVTQTPKHLITATGQRVTLRCSPRSGDLSVYWYQQSLDQGLQFLIQYYNGEERAKGNILERFSAQQFPDLHSELNLSSLELGDSALYFCASSVDRTGELFFGEGSRLTVL.

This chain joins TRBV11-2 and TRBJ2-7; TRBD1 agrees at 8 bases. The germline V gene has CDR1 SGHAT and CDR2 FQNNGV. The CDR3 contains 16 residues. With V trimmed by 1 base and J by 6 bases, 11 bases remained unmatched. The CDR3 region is CASSLGAGGIQAEQYF. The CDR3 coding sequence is TGTGCCAGCAGCTTAGGAGCAGGGGGCATCCAGGCCGAGCAGTACTTC. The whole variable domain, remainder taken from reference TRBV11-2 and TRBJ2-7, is EAGVAQSPRYKIIEKRQSVAFWCNPISGHATLYWYQQILGQGPKLLIQFQNNGVVDDSQLPKDRFSAERLKGVDSTLKIQPAKLEDSAVYLCASSLGAGGIQAEQYFGPGTRLTVT.

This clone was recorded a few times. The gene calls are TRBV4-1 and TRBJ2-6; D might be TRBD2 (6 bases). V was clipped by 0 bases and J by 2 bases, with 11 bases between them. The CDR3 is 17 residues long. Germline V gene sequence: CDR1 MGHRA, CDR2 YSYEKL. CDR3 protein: CASSQEWEATGANVLTF. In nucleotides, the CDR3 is TGCGCCAGCAGCCAAGAGTGGGAGGCTACTGGGGCCAACGTCCTGACTTTC.

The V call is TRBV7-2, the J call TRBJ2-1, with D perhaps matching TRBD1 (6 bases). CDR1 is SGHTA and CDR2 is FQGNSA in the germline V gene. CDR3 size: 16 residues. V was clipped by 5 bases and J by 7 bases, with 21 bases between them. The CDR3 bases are TGTGCCAGCAGCCCCGCCACAGGGTTCTTCAGTAATGAGCAGTTCTTC. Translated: CASSPATGFFSNEQFF.

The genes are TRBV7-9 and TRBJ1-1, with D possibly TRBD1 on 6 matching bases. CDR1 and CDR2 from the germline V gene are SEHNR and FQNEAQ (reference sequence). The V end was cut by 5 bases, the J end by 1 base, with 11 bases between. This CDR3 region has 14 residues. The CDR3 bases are TGTGCCAGCAGCGTAGGACAGAGGAACACTGAAGCTTTCTTT. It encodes CASSVGQRNTEAFF.

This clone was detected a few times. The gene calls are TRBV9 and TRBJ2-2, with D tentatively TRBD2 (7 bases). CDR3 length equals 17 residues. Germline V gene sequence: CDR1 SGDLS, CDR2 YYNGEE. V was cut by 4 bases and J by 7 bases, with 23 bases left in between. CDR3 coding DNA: TGTGCCAGCAGCTTCCCGGCGGGGGCGAGTAGCAGCGGGGAGCTGTTTTTT. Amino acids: CASSFPAGASSSGELFF. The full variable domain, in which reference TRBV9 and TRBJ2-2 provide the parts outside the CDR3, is DSGVTQTPKHLITATGQRVTLRCSPRSGDLSVYWYQQSLDQGLQFLIQYYNGEERAKGNILERFSAQQFPDLHSELNLSSLELGDSALYFCASSFPAGASSSGELFFGEGSRLTVL.

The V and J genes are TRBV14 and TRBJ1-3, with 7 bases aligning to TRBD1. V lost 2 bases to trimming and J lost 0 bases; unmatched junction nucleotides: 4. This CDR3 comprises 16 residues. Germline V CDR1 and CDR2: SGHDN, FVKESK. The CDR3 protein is CASSQRQGNSGNTIYF. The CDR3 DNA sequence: TGTGCCAGCAGCCAACGACAGGGTAACTCTGGAAACACCATATATTTT.